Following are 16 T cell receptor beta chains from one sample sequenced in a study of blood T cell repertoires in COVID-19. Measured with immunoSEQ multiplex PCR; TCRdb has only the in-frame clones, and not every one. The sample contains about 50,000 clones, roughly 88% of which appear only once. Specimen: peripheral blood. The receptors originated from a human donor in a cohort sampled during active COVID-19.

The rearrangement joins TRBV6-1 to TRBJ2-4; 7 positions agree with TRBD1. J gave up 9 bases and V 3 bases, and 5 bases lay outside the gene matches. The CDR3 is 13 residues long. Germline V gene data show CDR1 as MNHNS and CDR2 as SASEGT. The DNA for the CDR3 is TGTGCCAGCAGTGAGGAAGGGGGCAGCATTCAGTACTTC. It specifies CASSEEGGSIQYF.

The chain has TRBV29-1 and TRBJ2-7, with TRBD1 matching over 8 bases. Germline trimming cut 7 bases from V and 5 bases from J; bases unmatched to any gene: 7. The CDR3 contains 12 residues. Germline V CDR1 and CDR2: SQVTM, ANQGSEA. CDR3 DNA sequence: TGCAGCGCTATGGACAGGGTAGACGAGCAGTACTTC. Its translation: CSAMDRVDEQYF.

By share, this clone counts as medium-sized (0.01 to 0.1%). The CDR3 sequence: CASSDVGGYNSPLHF. Here the CDR3 DNA reads TGTGCCAGCAGTGATGTGGGGGGCTATAATTCACCCCTCCACTTT. The chain joins TRBV25-1 to TRBJ1-6; weak D call: TRBD1 (5 bases). V was shortened by 3 bases and J by 3 bases, with 9 bases between the two germline ends. The germline gives CDR1 MGHDK, CDR2 SYGVNS. The CDR3 loop spans 15 amino acids.

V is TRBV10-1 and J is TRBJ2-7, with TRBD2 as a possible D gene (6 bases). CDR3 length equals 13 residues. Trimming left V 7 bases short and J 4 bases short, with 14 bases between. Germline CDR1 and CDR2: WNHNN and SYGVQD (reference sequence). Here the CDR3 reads CASKPGRGYEQYF. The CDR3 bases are TGCGCCAGCAAACCCGGGAGAGGGTACGAGCAGTACTTC.

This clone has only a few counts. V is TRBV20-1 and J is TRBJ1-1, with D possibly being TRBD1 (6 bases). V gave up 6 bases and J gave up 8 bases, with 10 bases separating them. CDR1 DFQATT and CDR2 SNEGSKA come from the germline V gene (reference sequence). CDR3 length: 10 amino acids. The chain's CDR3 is CSAGTNEAFF. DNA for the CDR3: TGCAGTGCCGGGACAAACGAAGCTTTCTTT.

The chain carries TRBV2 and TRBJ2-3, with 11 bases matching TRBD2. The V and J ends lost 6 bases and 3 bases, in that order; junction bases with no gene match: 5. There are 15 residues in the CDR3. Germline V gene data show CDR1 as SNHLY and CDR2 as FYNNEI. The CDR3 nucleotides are TGTGCCAGCAGGGTAGCGGGAGGGCCTACAGATACGCAGTATTTT. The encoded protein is CASRVAGGPTDTQYF.

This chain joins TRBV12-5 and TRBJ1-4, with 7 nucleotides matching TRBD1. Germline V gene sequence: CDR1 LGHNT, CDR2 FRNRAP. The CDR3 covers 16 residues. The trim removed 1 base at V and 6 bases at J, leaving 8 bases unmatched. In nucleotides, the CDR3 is TGTGCTAGTGGTTTGGGAGAGGGGGCGCGATATGAAAAACTGTTTTTT. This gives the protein CASGLGEGARYEKLFF. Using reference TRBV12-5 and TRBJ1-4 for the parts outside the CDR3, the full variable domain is DARVTQTPRHKVTEMGQEVTMRCQPILGHNTVFWYRQTMMQGLELLAYFRNRAPLDDSGMPKDRFSAEMPDATLATLKIQPSEPRDSAVYFCASGLGEGARYEKLFFGSGTQLSVL.

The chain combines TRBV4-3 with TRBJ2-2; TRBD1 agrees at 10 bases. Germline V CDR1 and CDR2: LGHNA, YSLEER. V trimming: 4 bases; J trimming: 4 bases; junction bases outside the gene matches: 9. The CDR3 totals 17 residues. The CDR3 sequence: CASSRDRGLYFTGELFF. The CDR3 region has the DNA TGCGCCAGCAGCCGGGACAGGGGCCTCTATTTCACCGGGGAGCTGTTTTTT.

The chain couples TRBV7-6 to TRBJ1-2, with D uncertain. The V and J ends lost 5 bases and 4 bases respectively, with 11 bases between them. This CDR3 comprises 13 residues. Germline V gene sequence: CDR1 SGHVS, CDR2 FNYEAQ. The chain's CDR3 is CASSLFSSYGYTF. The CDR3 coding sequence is TGTGCCAGCAGCCTATTCTCGAGCTATGGCTACACCTTC.

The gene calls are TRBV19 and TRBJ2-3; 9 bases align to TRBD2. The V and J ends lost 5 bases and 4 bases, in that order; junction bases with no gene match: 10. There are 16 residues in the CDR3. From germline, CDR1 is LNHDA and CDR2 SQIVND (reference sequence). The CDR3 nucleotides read TGTGCCAGTAGTCGACTAGCGGCCCAGGTAGCAGATACGCAGTATTTT. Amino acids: CASSRLAAQVADTQYF.

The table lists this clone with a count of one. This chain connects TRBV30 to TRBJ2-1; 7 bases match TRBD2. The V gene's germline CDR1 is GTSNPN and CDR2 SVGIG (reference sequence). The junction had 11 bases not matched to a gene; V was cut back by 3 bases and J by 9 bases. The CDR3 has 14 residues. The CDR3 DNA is TGTGCCTGGAGAGCGGGGTACGCCTGGGGTGAGCAGTTCTTC. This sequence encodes CAWRAGYAWGEQFF.

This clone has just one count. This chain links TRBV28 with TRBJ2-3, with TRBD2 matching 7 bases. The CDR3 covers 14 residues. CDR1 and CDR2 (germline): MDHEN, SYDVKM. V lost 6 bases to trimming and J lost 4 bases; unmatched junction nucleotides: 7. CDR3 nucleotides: TGTGCCAGCAGCCTTAGCGGGTGGGCAGATACGCAGTATTTT. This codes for CASSLSGWADTQYF.

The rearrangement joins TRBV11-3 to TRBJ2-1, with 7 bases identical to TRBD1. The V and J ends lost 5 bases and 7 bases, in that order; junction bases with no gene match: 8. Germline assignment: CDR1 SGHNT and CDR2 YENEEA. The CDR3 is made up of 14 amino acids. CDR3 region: CASSLYRGWNEQFF. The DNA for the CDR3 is TGTGCCAGCAGCCTCTACAGGGGATGGAATGAGCAGTTCTTC. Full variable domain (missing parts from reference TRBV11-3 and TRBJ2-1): EAGVVQSPRYKIIEKKQPVAFWCNPISGHNTLYWYLQNLGQGPELLIRYENEEAVDDSQLPKDRFSAERLKGVDSTLKIQPAELGDSAVYLCASSLYRGWNEQFFGPGTRLTVL.

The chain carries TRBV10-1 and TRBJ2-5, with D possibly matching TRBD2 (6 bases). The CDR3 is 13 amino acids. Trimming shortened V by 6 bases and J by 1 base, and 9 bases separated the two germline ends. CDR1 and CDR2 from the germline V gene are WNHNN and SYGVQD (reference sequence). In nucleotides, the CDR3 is TGCGCCAGCAGGAGGGACTTCCAAGAGACCCAGTACTTC. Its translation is CASRRDFQETQYF.

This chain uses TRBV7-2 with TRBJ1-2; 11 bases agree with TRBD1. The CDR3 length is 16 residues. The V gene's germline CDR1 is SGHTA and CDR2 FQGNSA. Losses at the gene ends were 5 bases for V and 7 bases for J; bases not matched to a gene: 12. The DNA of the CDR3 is TGTGCCAGCAGCACCATAGGGACAGGGGGTTTCTTTGGCTACACCTTC. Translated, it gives CASSTIGTGGFFGYTF.

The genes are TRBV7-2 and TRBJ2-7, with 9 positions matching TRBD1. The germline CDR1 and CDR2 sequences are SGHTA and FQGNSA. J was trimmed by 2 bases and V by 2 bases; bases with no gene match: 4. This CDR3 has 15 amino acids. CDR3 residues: CASSLSGDRAYEQYF. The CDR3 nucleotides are TGTGCCAGCAGCTTATCCGGGGACAGGGCCTACGAGCAGTACTTC.